A single TCR beta chain is shown here with its context. A second PCR, run for roughly 7 to 12 cycles, used a sample-barcoded 5' primer plus a J-beta primer mix. In TCRdb, the 5' RACE reads were re-called with MiXCR into one record per CDR3 protein. The sample lists hundreds of thousands of distinct CDR3 sequences, about 25% occurring once. The data were obtained in a study of blood T cells in healthy people across ages. The V gene lost 4 bases and the J gene lost 6 bases, with 19 bases spanning the gap. Germline CDR1 is PRHDT and CDR2 is FYEKMQ (reference sequence). The CDR3 length is 16 residues. Each sample used at least 6.5 million PBMCs. The sample also formed part of further work on T cells of mothers and their children. From that report: A few healthy Caucasian mothers gave samples, and so did their six children.

This clonotype originated in a boy aged 5 to 17 in good health. The sample consisted of blood. The chain carries TRBV13 and TRBJ2-1; perhaps TRBD2 as D (6 bases). This chain's CDR3 is CASSSEEGEFGNEQFF. In nucleotides, the CDR3 is TGTGCCAGCAGCTCAGAGGAGGGAGAGTTCGGCAATGAGCAGTTCTTC.